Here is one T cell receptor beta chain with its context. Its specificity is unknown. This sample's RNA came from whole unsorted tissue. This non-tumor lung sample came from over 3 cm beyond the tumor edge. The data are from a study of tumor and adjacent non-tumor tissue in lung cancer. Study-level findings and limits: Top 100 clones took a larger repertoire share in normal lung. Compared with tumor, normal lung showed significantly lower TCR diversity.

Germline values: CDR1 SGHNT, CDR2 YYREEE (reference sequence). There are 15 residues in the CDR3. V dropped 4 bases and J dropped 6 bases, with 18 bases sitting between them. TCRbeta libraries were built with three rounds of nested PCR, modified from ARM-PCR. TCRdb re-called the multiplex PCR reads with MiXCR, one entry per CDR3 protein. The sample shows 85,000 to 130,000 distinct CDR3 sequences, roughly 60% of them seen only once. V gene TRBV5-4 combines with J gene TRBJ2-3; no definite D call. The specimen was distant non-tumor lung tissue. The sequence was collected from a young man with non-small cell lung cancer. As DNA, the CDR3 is TGTGCCAGCAGCATGGCATCAGGTGGAGCGGATACGCAGTATTTT. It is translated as CASSMASGGADTQYF.